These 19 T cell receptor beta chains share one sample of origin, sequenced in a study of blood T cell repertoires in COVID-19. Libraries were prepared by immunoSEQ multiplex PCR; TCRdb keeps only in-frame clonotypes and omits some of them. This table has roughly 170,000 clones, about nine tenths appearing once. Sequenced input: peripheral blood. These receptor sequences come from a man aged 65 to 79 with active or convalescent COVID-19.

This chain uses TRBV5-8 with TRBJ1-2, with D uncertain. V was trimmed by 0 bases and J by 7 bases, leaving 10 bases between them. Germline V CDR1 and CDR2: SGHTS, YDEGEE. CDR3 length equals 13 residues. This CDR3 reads CASSLGPRRGYTF. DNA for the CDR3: TGTGCCAGCAGCTTGGGGCCCCGTCGTGGCTACACCTTC.

The CDR3 sequence is CASGGADYGYTF. DNA for the CDR3: TGTGCTAGCGGGGGGGCGGACTATGGCTACACCTTC. The rearrangement links TRBV11-2 to TRBJ1-2; TRBD1 might be the D (6 bases). Germline assignment: CDR1 SGHAT and CDR2 FQNNGV. This CDR3 has 12 amino acids. Variable domain in full (rest from reference TRBV11-2 and TRBJ1-2): EAGVAQSPRYKIIEKRQSVAFWCNPISGHATLYWYQQILGQGPKLLIQFQNNGVVDDSQLPKDRFSAERLKGVDSTLKIQPAKLEDSAVYLCASGGADYGYTFGSGTRLTVV.

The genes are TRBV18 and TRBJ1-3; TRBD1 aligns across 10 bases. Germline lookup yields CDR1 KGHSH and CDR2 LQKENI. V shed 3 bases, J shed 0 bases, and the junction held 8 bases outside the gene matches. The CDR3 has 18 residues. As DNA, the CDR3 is TGTGCCAGCTCACCCGAAGACGGGACAGGGGCCTCTGGAAACACCATATATTTT. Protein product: CASSPEDGTGASGNTIYF.

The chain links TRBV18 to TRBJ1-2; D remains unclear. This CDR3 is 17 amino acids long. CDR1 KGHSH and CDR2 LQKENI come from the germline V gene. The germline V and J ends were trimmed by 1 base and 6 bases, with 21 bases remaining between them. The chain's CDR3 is CASSPRLLGKISDGYTF. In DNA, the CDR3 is TGTGCCAGCTCACCACGATTGCTCGGGAAGATATCTGATGGCTACACCTTC. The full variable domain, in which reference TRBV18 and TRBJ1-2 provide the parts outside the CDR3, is NAGVMQNPRHLVRRRGQEARLRCSPMKGHSHVYWYRQLPEEGLKFMVYLQKENIIDESGMPKERFSAEFPKEGPSILRIQQVVRGDSAAYFCASSPRLLGKISDGYTFGSGTRLTVV.

CDR3 sequence (DNA): TGTGCCAGCAGCCCAATACTACGCCAGGGGGCCTATGGCTACACCTTC. Amino acid sequence: CASSPILRQGAYGYTF. The chain couples TRBV5-6 to TRBJ1-2; 8 bases agree with TRBD1. The germline V gene has CDR1 SGHDT and CDR2 YYEEEE. This CDR3 has 16 residues. J was trimmed by 4 bases and V by 4 bases; bases with no gene match: 12.

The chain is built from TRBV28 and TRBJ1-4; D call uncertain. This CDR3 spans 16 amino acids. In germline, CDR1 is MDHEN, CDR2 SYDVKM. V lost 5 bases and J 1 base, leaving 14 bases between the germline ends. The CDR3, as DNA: TGTGCCAGCAGTCAAGTCGTCGGGAGAACTAATGAAAAACTGTTTTTT. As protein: CASSQVVGRTNEKLFF.

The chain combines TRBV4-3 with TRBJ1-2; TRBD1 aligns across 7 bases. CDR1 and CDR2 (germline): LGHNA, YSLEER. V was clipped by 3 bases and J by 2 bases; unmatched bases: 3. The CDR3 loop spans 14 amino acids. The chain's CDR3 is CASSQDRQNYGYTF. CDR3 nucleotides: TGCGCCAGCAGCCAGGACAGGCAGAACTATGGCTACACCTTC.

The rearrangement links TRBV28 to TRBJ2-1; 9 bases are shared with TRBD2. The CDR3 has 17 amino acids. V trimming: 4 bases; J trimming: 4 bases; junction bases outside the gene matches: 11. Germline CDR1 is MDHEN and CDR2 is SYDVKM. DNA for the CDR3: TGTGCCAGCAGTTATCTTCCGGCTAGCGGGGCATACAATGAGCAGTTCTTC. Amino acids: CASSYLPASGAYNEQFF.

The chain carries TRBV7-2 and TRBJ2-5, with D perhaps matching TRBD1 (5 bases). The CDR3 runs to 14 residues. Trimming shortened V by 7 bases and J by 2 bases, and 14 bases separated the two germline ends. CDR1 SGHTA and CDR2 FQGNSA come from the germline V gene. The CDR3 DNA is TGTGCCAGCACCCTTGGGGCGGAGCAAGAGACCCAGTACTTC. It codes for CASTLGAEQETQYF.

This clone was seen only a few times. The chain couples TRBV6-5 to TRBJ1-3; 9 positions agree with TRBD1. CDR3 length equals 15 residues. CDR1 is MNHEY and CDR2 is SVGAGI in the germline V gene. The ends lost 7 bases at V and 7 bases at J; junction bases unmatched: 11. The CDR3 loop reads CASIKTGGSLNTIYF. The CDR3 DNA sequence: TGTGCCAGCATTAAGACAGGGGGAAGTTTGAACACCATATATTTT.

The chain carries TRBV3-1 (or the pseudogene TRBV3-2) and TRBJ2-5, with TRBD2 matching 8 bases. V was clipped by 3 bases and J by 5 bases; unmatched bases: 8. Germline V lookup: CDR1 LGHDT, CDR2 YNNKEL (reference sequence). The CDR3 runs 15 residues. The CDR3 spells CASSHEREFRETQYF. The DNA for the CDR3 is TGTGCCAGCAGCCACGAGCGGGAGTTTCGCGAGACCCAGTACTTC.

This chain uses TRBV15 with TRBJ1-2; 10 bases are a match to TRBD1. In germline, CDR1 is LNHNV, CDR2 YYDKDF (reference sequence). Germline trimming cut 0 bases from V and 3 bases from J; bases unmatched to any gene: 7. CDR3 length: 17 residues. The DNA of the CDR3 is TGTGCCACCAGCAGAGATCTGAGGGACAGGGGATACTATGGCTACACCTTC. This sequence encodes CATSRDLRDRGYYGYTF.

The CDR3 region has the DNA TGTGCCACCAGCAAAGGGACAGGCCCAAACACAGATACGCAGTATTTT. The encoded protein is CATSKGTGPNTDTQYF. The chain couples TRBV24-1 to TRBJ2-3, with TRBD1 identical over 8 bases. CDR1 is KGHDR and CDR2 is SFDVKD in the germline V gene. The CDR3 has 16 residues. The junction had 10 bases not matched to a gene; V was cut back by 7 bases and J by 2 bases.

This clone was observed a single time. CDR3 DNA: TGTGCCAGCTCACCTCGGACAGCAACTAATGAAAAACTGTTTTTT. It is translated as CASSPRTATNEKLFF. This chain uses TRBV18 with TRBJ1-4; perhaps TRBD1 as D (6 bases). The CDR3 is 15 amino acids. V gave up 3 bases and J gave up 0 bases, with 8 bases separating them. CDR1 and CDR2 (germline): KGHSH, LQKENI.

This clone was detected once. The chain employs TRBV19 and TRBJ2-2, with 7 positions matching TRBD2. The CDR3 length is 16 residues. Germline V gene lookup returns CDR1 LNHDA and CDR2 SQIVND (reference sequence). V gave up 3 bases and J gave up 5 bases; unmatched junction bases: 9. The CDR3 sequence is CASSIGLGILTGELFF. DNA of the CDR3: TGTGCCAGTAGTATTGGACTAGGGATTTTAACCGGGGAGCTGTTTTTT.

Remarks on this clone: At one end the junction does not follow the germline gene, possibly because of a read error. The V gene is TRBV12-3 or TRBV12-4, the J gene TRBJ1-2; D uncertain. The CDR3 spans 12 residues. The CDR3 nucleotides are TGTGCCAGCAGCTTTTCTGGACGGAGGTCTGCCTTC. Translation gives CASSFSGRRSAF.

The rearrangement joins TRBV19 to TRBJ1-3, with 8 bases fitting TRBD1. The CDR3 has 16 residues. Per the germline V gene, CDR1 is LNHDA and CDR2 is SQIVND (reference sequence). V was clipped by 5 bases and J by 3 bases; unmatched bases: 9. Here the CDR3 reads CASSPFRGLDGNTIYF. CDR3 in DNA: TGTGCCAGTAGTCCGTTCAGGGGGCTGGATGGAAACACCATATATTTT.

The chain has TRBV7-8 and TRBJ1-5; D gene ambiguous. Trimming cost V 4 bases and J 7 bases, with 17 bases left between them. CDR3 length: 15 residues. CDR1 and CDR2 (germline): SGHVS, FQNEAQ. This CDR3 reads CASSSRGRPGQPQHF. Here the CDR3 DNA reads TGTGCCAGCAGCTCCCGTGGAAGACCGGGGCAGCCCCAGCATTTT.

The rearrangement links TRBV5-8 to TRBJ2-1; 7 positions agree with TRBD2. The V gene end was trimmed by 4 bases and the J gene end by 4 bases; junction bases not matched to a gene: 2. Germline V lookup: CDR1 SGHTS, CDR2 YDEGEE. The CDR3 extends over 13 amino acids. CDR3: CASSRGLYNEQFF. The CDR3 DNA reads TGTGCCAGCAGCAGGGGACTATACAATGAGCAGTTCTTC.